This is a list of T cell receptor beta chains from one sample in a study of regulatory T cells in long-lasting Graves disease. One entry per CDR3 protein, called by TCRdb with MiXCR from the reads. Here the sample spans several hundred distinct CDR3 sequences, 85% to 90% being singletons. The sequencing here drew on peripheral blood mononuclear cells (PBMCs), taken with antithyroid drug treatment, in newly diagnosed or persistent Graves disease (not recorded which). Source of these receptors: a woman aged 45-65 years with Graves disease. CDR3s include the opening cysteine and the closing phenylalanine or tryptophan. The D gene is left open where the match is weak. The size of a clone is reported for some rows only, either as once, few or many, or as a class for expanded clones.

abundance	v_gene	d_gene	len	j_gene	CDR3aa	CDR3nt
.	TRBV11-2	.	15	TRBJ2-2	CASSNSNWNTGELFF	TGTGCCAGCAGCAATTCTAACTGGAACACCGGGGAGCTGTTTTTT
.	TRBV12-3/TRBV12-4	.	14	TRBJ2-4	CASSKTGESNIQYF	TGTGCCAGCAGTAAAACGGGAGAATCAAACATTCAGTACTTC
.	TRBV19	TRBD2	15	TRBJ2-1	CASSIGGSPYNEQFF	TGTGCCAGTAGTATAGGCGGGAGCCCCTACAATGAGCAGTTCTTC
.	TRBV5-5	TRBD1	15	TRBJ2-7	CASSSTLGQGYEQYF	TGTGCCAGCAGCTCAACTTTGGGACAGGGCTACGAGCAGTACTTC
.	TRBV5-1	TRBD2	15	TRBJ2-7	CASSPREGITYEQYF	TGCGCCAGCAGCCCGAGGGAGGGGATCACCTACGAGCAGTACTTC
once	TRBV9	.	15	TRBJ2-3	CASSVSRSPTDTQYF	TGTGCCAGCAGCGTATCTAGGTCCCCCACAGATACGCAGTATTTT
once	TRBV14	.	12	TRBJ2-7	CASSQSSYEQYF	TGTGCCAGCAGCCAAAGTTCCTACGAGCAGTACTTC
.	TRBV18	.	15	TRBJ2-7	CASSPDTSGTYEQYF	TGTGCCAGCTCACCGGACACCTCGGGGACCTACGAGCAGTACTTC
once	TRBV6-5	.	16	TRBJ2-1	CASSSLGSSLYNEQFF	TGTGCCAGCAGTTCACTTGGGTCTAGCCTATACAATGAGCAGTTCTTC
.	TRBV7-3	TRBD2	16	TRBJ2-1	CASSSFGRGSYNEQFF	TGTGCCAGCAGCTCCTTCGGGAGGGGCTCCTACAATGAGCAGTTCTTC
.	TRBV9	.	13	TRBJ1-2	CASSVVNNYGYTF	TGTGCCAGCAGCGTAGTAAATAACTATGGCTACACCTTC
.	TRBV20-1	TRBD1	18	TRBJ2-7	CSARQWDRKLESSYEQYF	TGCAGTGCTAGACAATGGGACAGGAAATTAGAAAGCTCCTACGAGCAGTACTTC
.	TRBV24-1	TRBD2	16	TRBJ2-3	CATSDTRLAGTDTQYF	TGTGCCACCAGCGATACCAGACTAGCGGGGACAGATACGCAGTATTTT
.	TRBV24-1	.	14	TRBJ2-3	CATSDLQSTDTQYF	TGTGCCACCAGTGATTTGCAGAGCACAGATACGCAGTATTTT
.	TRBV7-4	TRBD1	12	TRBJ2-7	CASSTGAGEQYF	TGTGCCAGCAGCACAGGGGCTGGCGAGCAGTACTTC
few	TRBV7-2	.	13	TRBJ2-5	CASSEGHGETQYF	TGTGCCAGCAGCGAGGGCCACGGGGAGACCCAGTACTTC
.	TRBV20-1	.	14	TRBJ2-5	CSARDERVSETQYF	TGCAGTGCTAGAGATGAGAGGGTGTCAGAGACCCAGTACTTC
.	TRBV11-2	.	13	TRBJ2-1	CASSLVGYNEQFF	TGTGCCAGCAGCTTAGTCGGGTACAATGAGCAGTTCTTC
.	TRBV28	TRBD1	15	TRBJ2-7	CASSLSGTGLNEQYF	TGTGCCAGCAGTTTATCGGGGACAGGTCTAAACGAGCAGTACTTC
.	TRBV24-1	TRBD2	16	TRBJ2-1	CATSEGLAGGWNEQFF	TGTGCCACCAGTGAAGGACTAGCGGGAGGTTGGAATGAGCAGTTCTTC
.	TRBV11-1	.	12	TRBJ1-1	CASSLRSGEAFF	TGTGCCAGCAGCTTAAGATCAGGTGAAGCTTTCTTT
once	TRBV7-3	.	11	TRBJ2-1	CASSLINEQFF	TGTGCCAGCAGCTTAATCAATGAGCAGTTCTTC
.	TRBV6-1	TRBD1	15	TRBJ1-5	CASRRGPYSNQPQHF	TGTGCCAGCAGGAGGGGGCCATATAGCAATCAGCCCCAGCATTTT
.	TRBV10-2	.	14	TRBJ2-1	CASSPEARGDEQFF	TGCGCCAGCAGTCCCGAGGCTAGGGGGGATGAGCAGTTCTTC
.	TRBV12-3/TRBV12-4	TRBD2	15	TRBJ2-3	CASSTGTSSTDTQYF	TGTGCCAGCAGTACCGGGACTAGCAGCACAGATACGCAGTATTTT
.	TRBV12-3/TRBV12-4	.	13	TRBJ2-2	CASRRGNTGELFF	TGTGCCAGCAGAAGAGGGAACACCGGGGAGCTGTTTTTT
.	TRBV6-5	.	15	TRBJ1-6	CASSYSGVGDSPLHF	TGTGCCAGCAGTTATTCGGGAGTAGGGGATTCACCCCTCCACTTT
.	TRBV11-2	.	15	TRBJ2-7	CASSLTTGLPYEQYF	TGTGCCAGCAGCTTAACTACCGGACTACCCTACGAGCAGTACTTC
.	TRBV29-1	.	13	TRBJ1-5	CSVELGVNQPQHF	TGCAGCGTTGAACTAGGTGTCAATCAGCCCCAGCATTTT
.	TRBV27	TRBD1	15	TRBJ1-1	CASSIRQGPNTEAFF	TGTGCCAGCAGTATCCGACAGGGCCCGAACACTGAAGCTTTCTTT
.	TRBV10-3	TRBD1	14	TRBJ2-7	CAIGTGTGGNEQYF	TGTGCCATCGGTACCGGGACAGGGGGGAACGAGCAGTACTTC
.	TRBV29-1	.	15	TRBJ2-3	CSVEDREQFTDTQYF	TGCAGCGTTGAAGATCGGGAGCAGTTCACAGATACGCAGTATTTT
.	TRBV12-3/TRBV12-4	.	15	TRBJ2-5	CASSLGLDRGKTQYF	TGTGCCAGCAGTTTGGGTCTCGACCGAGGGAAGACCCAGTACTTC
.	TRBV2	.	13	TRBJ1-2	CASSPQTRYGYTF	TGTGCCAGTTCGCCTCAGACCCGCTATGGCTACACCTTC
once	TRBV11-1	TRBD2	13	TRBJ2-2	CASHGRQTGELFF	TGTGCCAGCCACGGGAGGCAAACCGGGGAGCTGTTTTTT
.	TRBV28	.	12	TRBJ2-3	CASSLRTDTQYF	TGTGCCAGCAGCCTACGCACAGATACGCAGTATTTT
.	TRBV27	TRBD2	15	TRBJ2-3	CASSFIAGGTDTQYF	TGTGCCAGCAGTTTTATAGCGGGGGGCACAGATACGCAGTATTTT
once	TRBV30	.	13	TRBJ1-3	CAWSGQTGNTIYF	TGTGCCTGGAGTGGCCAGACTGGAAACACCATATATTTT
.	TRBV29-1	.	12	TRBJ1-1	CSVSVLDTEAFF	TGCAGCGTTTCCGTGTTGGACACTGAAGCTTTCTTT
.	TRBV6-4	TRBD2	15	TRBJ2-7	CASSPTSGGFREQYF	TGTGCCAGCAGTCCGACTAGCGGGGGCTTTCGAGAGCAGTACTTC
.	TRBV23-1	.	12	TRBJ2-5	CASSQPRETQYF	TGCGCCAGCAGTCAACCGCGAGAGACCCAGTACTTC
.	TRBV29-1	.	12	TRBJ2-5	CSIPSEQETQYF	TGCAGCATTCCTAGCGAACAAGAGACCCAGTACTTC
once	TRBV18	.	14	TRBJ1-5	CASSLGSGNQPQHF	TGTGCCAGCTCACTTGGGTCTGGCAATCAGCCCCAGCATTTT
.	TRBV7-2	TRBD1	14	TRBJ1-2	CASSLATGDYGYTF	TGTGCCAGCAGCTTAGCCACAGGGGACTATGGCTACACCTTC
once	TRBV30	.	14	TRBJ1-2	CAWSALGWGYGYTF	TGTGCCTGGAGTGCACTTGGGTGGGGCTATGGCTACACCTTC
.	TRBV5-1	TRBD1	15	TRBJ1-1	CASSLRQGSNTEAFF	TGCGCCAGCAGTCTACGACAGGGTTCGAACACTGAAGCTTTCTTT
few	TRBV19	.	15	TRBJ2-1	CASSLVGIAFNEQFF	TGTGCCAGTAGCCTAGTTGGGATCGCTTTCAATGAGCAGTTCTTC
once	TRBV6-1	.	13	TRBJ2-7	CASSVGATYEQYF	TGTGCCAGCAGTGTGGGGGCGACCTACGAGCAGTACTTC
.	TRBV7-8	.	15	TRBJ2-7	CASSWGQGGSYEQYF	TGTGCCAGCAGCTGGGGGCAGGGTGGCTCCTACGAGCAGTACTTC
.	TRBV4-2	TRBD2	15	TRBJ2-1	CASSKGLAGNNEQFF	TGTGCCAGCAGCAAGGGACTAGCGGGCAACAATGAGCAGTTCTTC